This T cell receptor beta chain derives from a study of somatic mutations in cytotoxic T cells in rheumatoid arthritis. Across the study: Peripheral blood samples of 25 to 35 ml EDTA were taken from patients directly after diagnosis and before treatment. Flow sorting yielded some V beta antibody-stained T-cell populations at nearly 100% purity, among them V beta1+ cells sequenced for TCRB. Notes on the study in general: The authors did not know the antigen targets of the expanded CD8+ clones.

In germline, CDR1 is PRHDT, CDR2 FYEKMQ (reference sequence). The CDR3 has 16 residues. After removal of 5 bases from V and 5 bases from J, the junction contained 12 bases not matched to a gene. As concerns this clone: Its antigen is as yet unknown.

The assay was immunoSEQ multiplex PCR, and TCRdb's table has in-frame clones only and misses some. The sample includes 23,000 or so clones, about 82% of them seen just once. Purity of the CD4+ and CD8+ cells, isolated by positive magnetic bead selection, was checked by flow cytometry. The clonotype was recovered from an adult with rheumatoid arthritis. The J gene is TRBJ2-3, the V gene TRBV13, with 8 bases that match TRBD1. The sample taken for sequencing was CD8+ T cells sorted from blood. The CDR3 DNA reads as TGTGCCAGCAGCCCCCCAGGGGGCTCGGGCCAAGATACGCAGTATTTT. Its protein product is CASSPPGGSGQDTQYF. Full variable domain (outside the CDR3, taken from reference TRBV13 and TRBJ2-3): AAGVIQSPRHLIKEKRETATLKCYPIPRHDTVYWYQQGPGQDPQFLISFYEKMQSDKGSIPDRFSAQQFSDYHSELNMSSLELGDSALYFCASSPPGGSGQDTQYFGPGTRLTVL.